The sequence of this T cell receptor (beta chain) was determined in a study of blood T cell repertoires in COVID-19 (dated by TCRdb to 2020 to 2022). Study-level background: Samples covering the acute and convalescent phases of COVID-19 were provided by collaborators in the United States, Italy and Spain. The material from the prospective study consisted of cDNA or gDNA derived from T cells, B-cell-depleted T cells, or PBMCs. Subjects who had been exposed to COVID-19, were actively infected with it, or had recovered from it provided the deeply sampled blood TCRbeta repertoires that made up the dataset. A freely available public database, intended as a resource for researchers studying the immune response to SARS-CoV-2, is where the repertoires were released. The samples were drawn from the first 160 participants of the ongoing ImmuneRACE study and from some 1,300 subjects provided by 6 global collaborators. The sample metadata nearly always contained a de-identified subject ID, COVID-19 status, age in years and sex. Where available, HLA class I and class II types were obtained from metadata supplied by the sample provider rather than from assay-based typing. Study-wide conclusions, independent of this receptor: How much clinical and demographic metadata was included differed by source and by participant, and the metadata was provided uncurated.

The collaborating institutions used their own protocols to collect whole blood in K2EDTA tubes. For TCRbeta analysis, collaborator samples were shipped as frozen whole blood, as isolated PBMCs, or as DNA extracted from either sample type. TCRbeta CDR3 regions were amplified from genomic DNA using the immunoSEQ Assay, a bias-controlled multiplex PCR. The study's own analysis went as follows. The number of nucleated cells in each sample was estimated from the amplification of reference gene primers within the assay. To quantify the absolute abundance of each unique TCRbeta CDR3 rearrangement, sequence reads were collapsed and filtered. For each sample, productive Simpson clonality was calculated as the square root of Simpson's diversity index across productive rearrangements. This is the immuneACCESS table as TCRdb keeps it, with only in-frame sequences that have V and J called. A part of the clones is gone; compared with another copy, unresolved V genes explain less than half, and the rest is unexplained. The D gene and trimming were derived from the DNA, and the V and J assignments and clone size from that table. The sample contains almost 35,000 clones, approximately 91% of them found a single time. Around 35% of the sample goes to the ten largest clones.

In its sample, this clone was seen a few times. What this receptor recognizes is not known. No quality values exist for individual bases; no much larger clone is one base distant. Sequences SGHAT (CDR1) and FQNNGV (CDR2) are obtained from the germline V gene. A distance of 7 bases separates the germline ends of V and J, which lose 3 bases and 2 bases respectively. The CDR3 runs 13 residues from the cysteine to the phenylalanine. Kept here is only the CDR3 DNA, which spans 39 bases and is read in frame from base 1. The material sequenced was peripheral blood. The receptor was derived from a man in his 60s with active or convalescent COVID-19. The chain was built from TRBV11-2 and TRBJ2-5, with the D gene call left open. The nucleotide sequence is TGTGCCAGCAGCTTCAGTCATCAAGAGACCCAGTACTTC. Its protein is CASSFSHQETQYF.